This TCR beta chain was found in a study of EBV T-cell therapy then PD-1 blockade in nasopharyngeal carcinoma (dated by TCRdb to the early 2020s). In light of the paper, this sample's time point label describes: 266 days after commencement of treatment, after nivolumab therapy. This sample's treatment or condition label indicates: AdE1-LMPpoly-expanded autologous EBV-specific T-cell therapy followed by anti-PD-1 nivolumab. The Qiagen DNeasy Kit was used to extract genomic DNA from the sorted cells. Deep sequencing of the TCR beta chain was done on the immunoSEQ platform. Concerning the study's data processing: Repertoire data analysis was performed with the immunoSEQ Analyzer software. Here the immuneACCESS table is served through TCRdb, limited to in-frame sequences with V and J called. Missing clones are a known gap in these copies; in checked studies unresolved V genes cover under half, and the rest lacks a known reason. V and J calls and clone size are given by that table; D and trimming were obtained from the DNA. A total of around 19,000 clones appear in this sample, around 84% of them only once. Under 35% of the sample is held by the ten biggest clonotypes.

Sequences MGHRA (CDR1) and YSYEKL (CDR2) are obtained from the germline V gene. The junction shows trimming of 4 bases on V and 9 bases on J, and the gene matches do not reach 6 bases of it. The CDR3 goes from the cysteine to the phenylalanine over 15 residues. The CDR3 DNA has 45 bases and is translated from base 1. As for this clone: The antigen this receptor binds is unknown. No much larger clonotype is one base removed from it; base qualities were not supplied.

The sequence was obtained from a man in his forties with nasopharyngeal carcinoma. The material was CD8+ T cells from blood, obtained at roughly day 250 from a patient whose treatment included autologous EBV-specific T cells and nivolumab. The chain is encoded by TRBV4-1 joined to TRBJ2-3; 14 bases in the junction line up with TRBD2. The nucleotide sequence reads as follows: TGCGCCAGCAGCCCCGGGACTAGCGGGGGAGAGACGCAGTATTTT. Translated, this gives CASSPGTSGGETQYF.